This passage covers 19 T cell receptor beta chains from one sample sequenced in a study of T-cell reconstitution after alpha-beta-depleted transplantation in children. Unique molecular identifiers were used in preparing the TCRbeta library. TCRdb processed the PCR reads anew with MiXCR; each CDR3 protein has one entry. The data show 450,000 to 600,000 distinct CDR3 sequences, roughly 10% seen once. The input for sequencing was PBMCs, taken before TCRalphabeta/CD19-depleted stem cell transplant. These receptors came from a child under 10 years old with inherited bone marrow failure, due to receive a stem cell transplant.

This clonotype was counted many times. The chain combines TRBV15 with TRBJ1-2; D gene uncertain. This CDR3 is built from 15 residues. CDR1 and CDR2 from the germline V gene are LNHNV and YYDKDF (reference sequence). The V end was cut by 3 bases, the J end by 2 bases, with 13 bases between. In DNA, the CDR3 is TGTGCCACCAGCAGTACGACAAGCCCCAACTATGGCTACACCTTC. Translation gives CATSSTTSPNYGYTF.

This clonotype was seen repeatedly, ten times or more. The chain combines TRBV12-3 or TRBV12-4 with TRBJ2-5; no reliable D call. The CDR3 extends over 12 amino acids. Trimming cost V 6 bases and J 3 bases, with 8 bases left between them. CDR3 residues: CASRPIEETQYF. The CDR3 coding sequence is TGTGCCAGCAGGCCCATAGAAGAGACCCAGTACTTC.

The sample holds many counts of this clonotype. This chain links TRBV9 with TRBJ2-5; 11 bases are a match to TRBD2. This CDR3 contains 15 residues. With V trimmed by 0 bases and J by 4 bases, 2 bases remained unmatched. Germline assignment: CDR1 SGDLS and CDR2 YYNGEE. CDR3 sequence reads: CASSVGLAGGETQYF. The CDR3, as DNA: TGTGCCAGCAGCGTAGGGCTAGCGGGGGGAGAGACCCAGTACTTC. Full variable domain (outside the CDR3, taken from reference TRBV9 and TRBJ2-5): DSGVTQTPKHLITATGQRVTLRCSPRSGDLSVYWYQQSLDQGLQFLIQYYNGEERAKGNILERFSAQQFPDLHSELNLSSLELGDSALYFCASSVGLAGGETQYFGPGTRLLVL.

This clonotype has a count of ten or more. The J gene is TRBJ1-6, the V gene TRBV5-1; D unresolved. Trimming stripped 4 bases from V and 6 bases from J, with 14 bases between. The V gene's germline CDR1 is SGHRS and CDR2 YFSETQ. This CDR3 spans 15 amino acids. Written as DNA, the CDR3 is TGCGCCAGCAGCAGCGGACGGACCTCTAATTCACCCCTCCACTTT. Residues: CASSSGRTSNSPLHF.

Concerning this clonotype itself: This may be a read error, as it is one base from a much larger clone. The conserved closing phenylalanine or tryptophan is absent in this CDR3, likely reflecting a read error. The rearrangement links TRBV20-1 to TRBJ2-2; 7 bases fit TRBD2. The CDR3 runs 17 residues. From germline, CDR1 is DFQATT and CDR2 SNEGSKA (reference sequence). The V and J ends lost 1 base and 3 bases, in that order; junction bases with no gene match: 11. The CDR3 sequence is CSARAVGGRVDTGELFL. CDR3 nucleotides: TGCAGTGCTAGAGCCGTCGGGGGGAGAGTCGACACCGGGGAGCTGTTTCTT.

This clonotype was seen repeatedly, ten times or more. The V call is TRBV29-1, the J call TRBJ2-1; 15 bases are a match to TRBD2. Trimming at V came to 6 bases and at J to 9 bases, leaving 6 bases not matched to a gene. The CDR3 sequence is 14 residues long. Germline V gene lookup returns CDR1 SQVTM and CDR2 ANQGSEA. Here the CDR3 reads CSVWTSGRDTEQFF. The CDR3 coding sequence is TGCAGCGTCTGGACTAGCGGGAGGGATACTGAGCAGTTCTTC.

CDR3 loop: CAWSVWGGTEAFF. Here the CDR3 DNA reads TGTGCCTGGAGTGTATGGGGAGGTACTGAAGCTTTCTTT. V usage is TRBV30 and J usage is TRBJ1-1; D is unclear. Germline V CDR1 and CDR2: GTSNPN, SVGIG (reference sequence). Trimming took off 0 bases at V and 5 bases at J, with 10 bases between the two ends. The CDR3 runs 13 residues. Variable domain in full (rest from reference TRBV30 and TRBJ1-1): SQTIHQWPATLVQPVGSPLSLECTVEGTSNPNLYWYRQAAGRGLQLLFYSVGIGQISSEVPQNLSASRPQDRQFILSSKKLLLSDSGFYLCAWSVWGGTEAFFGQGTRLTVV.

This clonotype occurred a few times. This chain connects TRBV21-1 to TRBJ2-5; the table's D gene call, TRBD1, was not cross checked with the DNA. TRBV21-1 is noted as a pseudogene. The CDR3 is made up of 13 amino acids. CDR3 DNA: TGTGCCAGCAGCAAAACACGGGGTTCGACCCAGTACTTC. Translating it yields CASSKTRGSTQYF.

The table lists this clonotype with many counts. The gene calls are TRBV4-3 and TRBJ2-5, with a tentative D call TRBD1 (6 bases). This CDR3 spans 14 amino acids. Per the germline V gene, CDR1 is LGHNA and CDR2 is YSLEER. The V gene lost 0 bases and the J gene lost 5 bases, with 10 bases spanning the gap. The CDR3 reads CASSQEWGRETQYF. The CDR3 bases are TGCGCCAGCAGCCAAGAATGGGGGCGGGAGACCCAGTACTTC.

Of note for this clonotype: Compared with germline, one end of the junction differs, possibly owing to a read error. The CDR3 DNA follows: TGTGCCAGCAGCGACGGACTAGCCGGCGAGCACTACTTC. Its translation is CASSDGLAGEHYF. The chain combines TRBV7-2 with TRBJ2-7; TRBD2 agrees at 8 bases. CDR3 size: 13 residues. The germline gives CDR1 SGHTA, CDR2 FQGNSA.

This clonotype was seen many times. J is TRBJ1-3 and V is TRBV12-3 or TRBV12-4, with D tentatively TRBD1 (5 bases). V was pared by 6 bases and J by 4 bases, with 13 bases between. The length of the CDR3 is 14 residues. In DNA form, the CDR3 reads TGTGCCAGCAGCCTCATGGGGCCCGGAAACACCATATATTTT. The encoded protein is CASSLMGPGNTIYF.

This clonotype was recorded at least ten times. The chain employs TRBV11-2 and TRBJ2-2; D gene ambiguous. Germline V CDR1 and CDR2: SGHAT, FQNNGV. V dropped 3 bases and J dropped 4 bases, with 3 bases sitting between them. The CDR3 totals 12 residues. CDR3: CASSFSTGELFF. DNA of the CDR3: TGTGCCAGCAGCTTTAGCACCGGGGAGCTGTTTTTT.

The gene calls are TRBV7-2 and TRBJ1-2; TRBD1 agrees at 7 bases. Germline lookup yields CDR1 SGHTA and CDR2 FQGNSA. The length of the CDR3 is 13 residues. For the CDR3, the DNA is TGTGCGGGGTCGACAGGGCCGAACTATGGCTACACCTTC. Protein: CAGSTGPNYGYTF.

The genes are TRBV30 and TRBJ2-3; D gene uncertain. Germline CDR1 and CDR2: GTSNPN and SVGIG (reference sequence). Trimming left V 2 bases short and J 0 bases short, with 9 bases between. The CDR3 is made up of 14 amino acids. The DNA of the CDR3 is TGTGCCTGGAGTACGGCTTCTAGCACAGATACGCAGTATTTT. This sequence encodes CAWSTASSTDTQYF.

The rearrangement joins TRBV7-2 to TRBJ2-3; D not resolved. CDR3 length: 13 amino acids. Germline CDR1 SGHTA, CDR2 FQGNSA. The V end lost 5 bases, the J end lost 6 bases, and 12 bases lay between the germline ends. The chain's CDR3 is CASSIPPRDTQYF. CDR3 sequence (DNA): TGTGCCAGCAGCATACCCCCGCGGGATACGCAGTATTTT.

A few counts support this clonotype. The chain employs TRBV12-3 or TRBV12-4 and TRBJ2-7; D could derive from TRBD1 or TRBD2 (5 bases each). Trimming left V 4 bases short and J 4 bases short, with 23 bases between. This CDR3 is built from 17 residues. The CDR3 sequence: CASSYDPDWGELYEQYF. CDR3 nucleotides: TGTGCCAGCAGTTACGACCCGGACTGGGGCGAACTTTACGAGCAGTACTTC.

This clonotype was observed at least ten times. The chain combines TRBV4-3 with TRBJ2-7; TRBD1 might be the D (5 bases). V dropped 1 base and J dropped 5 bases, with 12 bases sitting between them. CDR1 is LGHNA and CDR2 is YSLEER in the germline V gene. The CDR3 has 14 residues. For the CDR3, the DNA is TGCGCCAGCAGCCAAGTTGCAGGGCTCCACGAGCAGTACTTC. Its protein product is CASSQVAGLHEQYF.

This clonotype occurred many times. The CDR3 DNA sequence: TGTGCCAGCAGTTGGGACCCAAACTCCTACGAGCAGTACTTC. Translating it yields CASSWDPNSYEQYF. The chain combines TRBV7-2 with TRBJ2-7; either TRBD1 or TRBD2 may fit D (5 bases each). Per germline, CDR1 SGHTA and CDR2 FQGNSA. Trimming took 6 bases from V and 0 from J, leaving 12 bases between them. The CDR3 runs to 14 residues.

This clonotype was seen many times. The V gene is TRBV20-1, the J gene TRBJ2-1; D gene ambiguous. The CDR3 sequence is 15 residues long. The germline CDR1 and CDR2 sequences are DFQATT and SNEGSKA (reference sequence). The ends were cut back, 3 bases at V and 9 bases at J, with 21 bases in the middle. The CDR3 loop is CSARVSASWMGEQFF. Here the CDR3 DNA reads TGCAGTGCTAGGGTTTCGGCTAGTTGGATGGGTGAGCAGTTCTTC.